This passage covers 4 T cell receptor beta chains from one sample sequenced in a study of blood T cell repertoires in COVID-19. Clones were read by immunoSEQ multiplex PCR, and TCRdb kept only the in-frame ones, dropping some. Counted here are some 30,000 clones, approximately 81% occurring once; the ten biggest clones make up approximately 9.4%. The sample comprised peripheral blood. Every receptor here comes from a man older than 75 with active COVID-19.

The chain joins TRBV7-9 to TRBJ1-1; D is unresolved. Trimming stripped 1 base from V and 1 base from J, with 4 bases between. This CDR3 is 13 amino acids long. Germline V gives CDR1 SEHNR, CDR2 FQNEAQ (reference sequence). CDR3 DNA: TGTGCCAGCAGCTTAGAGCAGAACACTGAAGCTTTCTTT. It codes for CASSLEQNTEAFF.

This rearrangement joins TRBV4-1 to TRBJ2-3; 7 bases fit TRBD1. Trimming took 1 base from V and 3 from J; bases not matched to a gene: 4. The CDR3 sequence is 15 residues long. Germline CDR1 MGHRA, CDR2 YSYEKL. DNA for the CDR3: TGCGCCAGCAGCCAAGGACAGGGAGAAACAGATACGCAGTATTTT. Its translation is CASSQGQGETDTQYF.

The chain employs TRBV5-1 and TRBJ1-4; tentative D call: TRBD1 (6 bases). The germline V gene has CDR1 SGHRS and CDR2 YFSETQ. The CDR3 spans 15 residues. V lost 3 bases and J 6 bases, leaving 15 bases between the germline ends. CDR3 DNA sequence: TGCGCCAGCAGCTCCCTTGGGGGCGTTTATGAAAAACTGTTTTTT. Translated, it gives CASSSLGGVYEKLFF.

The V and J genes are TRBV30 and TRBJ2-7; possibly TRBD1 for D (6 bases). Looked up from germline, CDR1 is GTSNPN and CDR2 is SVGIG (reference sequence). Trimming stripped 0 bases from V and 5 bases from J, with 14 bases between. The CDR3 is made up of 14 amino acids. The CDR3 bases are TGTGCCTGGAGTGTAGCCAGGGGCAGGCACGAGCAGTACTTC. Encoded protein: CAWSVARGRHEQYF.